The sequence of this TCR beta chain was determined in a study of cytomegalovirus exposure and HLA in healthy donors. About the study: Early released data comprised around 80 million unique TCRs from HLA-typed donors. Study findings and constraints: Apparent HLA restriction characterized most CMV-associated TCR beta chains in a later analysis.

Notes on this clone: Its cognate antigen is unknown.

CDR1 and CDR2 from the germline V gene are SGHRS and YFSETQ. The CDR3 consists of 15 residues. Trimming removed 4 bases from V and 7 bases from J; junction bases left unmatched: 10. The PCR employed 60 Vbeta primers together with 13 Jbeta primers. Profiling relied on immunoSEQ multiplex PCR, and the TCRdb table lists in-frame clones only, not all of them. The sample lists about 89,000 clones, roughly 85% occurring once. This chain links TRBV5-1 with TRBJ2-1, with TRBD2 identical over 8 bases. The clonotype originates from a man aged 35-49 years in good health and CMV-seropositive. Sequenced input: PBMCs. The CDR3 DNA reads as TGCGCCAGCAGCGACGGGACTAGTCATGGGAATGAGCAGTTCTTC. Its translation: CASSDGTSHGNEQFF.